This T cell receptor beta chain derives from a study of blood T cell repertoires in COVID-19. The table came from immunoSEQ multiplex PCR; TCRdb's copy has only in-frame clones and leaves some out. This repertoire shows under 300,000 clones, 80% to 95% found once; its top ten account for around 0.86%. From germline, CDR1 is SGDLS and CDR2 YYNGEE. This CDR3 is 16 amino acids long. V trimming: 3 bases; J trimming: 3 bases; junction bases outside the gene matches: 7. The rearrangement joins TRBV9 to TRBJ1-3; 9 bases are shared with TRBD1. The sequence came from a man between 25 and 39 years old with COVID-19, enrolled during active disease. Sample: peripheral blood. CDR3 protein: CASSELTGGVGNTIYF. As DNA, the CDR3 is TGTGCCAGCAGCGAACTGACAGGGGGAGTTGGAAACACCATATATTTT.